Each of the 27 T cell receptor beta chains below was sequenced from the same sample in a study of T cell repertoires in cytomegalovirus infection. One entry per CDR3 protein results from TCRdb running MiXCR on the reads. This table holds hundreds of thousands of distinct CDR3 sequences, roughly a third found once. The sequenced sample was PBMCs. The receptors shown here come from a human donor in good health (CMV status not recorded). Some clones in this sample may be carry-over from other donors' samples.

This clonotype was seen only a few times. This chain uses TRBV7-2 with TRBJ2-2; D is uncertain. Germline CDR1 reads SGHTA; CDR2 reads FQGNSA. Trimming left V 1 base short and J 7 bases short, with 13 bases between. The CDR3 contains 15 residues. The CDR3 here is CASSLVNVFGGELFF. The DNA for the CDR3 is TGTGCCAGCAGCTTAGTCAACGTTTTCGGCGGGGAGCTGTTTTTT.

The sample holds a few counts of this clonotype. J is TRBJ2-7 and V is TRBV7-2; D is possibly TRBD2 (8 bases). The CDR3 is 17 residues long. Germline V gene lookup returns CDR1 SGHTA and CDR2 FQGNSA. V was clipped by 1 base and J by 6 bases, with 22 bases between them. CDR3 sequence (DNA): TGTGCCAGCAGCTTAGGAGGGGGCGGGGGGAAGGCTGGCGAGCAGTACTTC. Encoded protein: CASSLGGGGGKAGEQYF.

This clonotype was seen only a few times. The rearrangement links TRBV10-3 to TRBJ2-3; unclear D gene. The CDR3 extends over 15 amino acids. Germline-derived CDR1 and CDR2 are ENHRY and SYGVKD. Trimming removed 0 bases at V and 0 bases at J, with 7 bases between. The CDR3 spells CAISESDPSTDTQYF. In nucleotides, the CDR3 is TGTGCCATCAGTGAGTCTGACCCTAGCACAGATACGCAGTATTTT.

V is TRBV5-6 and J is TRBJ1-1, with 9 positions matching TRBD1. This CDR3 spans 14 amino acids. Germline CDR1 reads SGHDT; CDR2 reads YYEEEE. V gave up 5 bases and J gave up 1 base; unmatched junction bases: 3. The CDR3: CASRGQGENTEAFF. The CDR3 coding sequence is TGTGCCAGCAGGGGACAGGGAGAGAACACTGAAGCTTTCTTT.

The V call is TRBV24-1, the J call TRBJ2-5, with 7 bases matching TRBD1. The trim removed 1 base at V and 3 bases at J, leaving 4 bases unmatched. Germline V gene lookup returns CDR1 KGHDR and CDR2 SFDVKD. This CDR3 contains 15 residues. CDR3 bases: TGTGCCACCAGTGATTTCTTACAGGGGAAAGAGACCCAGTACTTC. As protein: CATSDFLQGKETQYF.

The rearrangement uses TRBV10-3 and TRBJ2-5, with D hard to call. The germline V gene has CDR1 ENHRY and CDR2 SYGVKD. The CDR3 length is 13 residues. The V and J ends lost 0 bases and 5 bases respectively, with 7 bases between them. The CDR3 here is CAISESSKETQYF. The CDR3 DNA follows: TGTGCCATCAGTGAGTCGAGTAAGGAGACCCAGTACTTC.

This clonotype was seen ten or more times. In nucleotides, the CDR3 is TGTGCCACAAACACGGGGGGGGATAGTACTGAAGCTTTCTTT. This codes for CATNTGGDSTEAFF. V and J are TRBV7-8 and TRBJ1-1; possible D gene TRBD1, 5 bases. The CDR3 totals 14 residues. Germline-derived CDR1 and CDR2 are SGHVS and FQNEAQ. Trimming took off 10 bases at V and 5 bases at J, with 20 bases between the two ends. The complete variable domain, with remaining parts taken from reference TRBV7-8 and TRBJ1-1, reads GAGVSQSPRYKVAKRGQDVALRCDPISGHVSLFWYQQALGQGPEFLTYFQNEAQLDKSGLPSDRFFAERPEGSVSTLKIQRTQQEDSAVYLCATNTGGDSTEAFFGQGTRLTVV.

V is TRBV2 and J is TRBJ2-1; 12 bases fit TRBD1. V gave up 6 bases and J gave up 10 bases; unmatched junction bases: 7. This CDR3 has 14 residues. Germline loops: CDR1 SNHLY, CDR2 FYNNEI. In DNA, the CDR3 is TGTGCCAGCAGGGGACAGGGGGCAGATAAAGAGCAGTTCTTC. Amino acids: CASRGQGADKEQFF.

V gene TRBV6-5 combines with J gene TRBJ1-2, with TRBD1 as a possible D gene (5 bases). V lost 5 bases and J lost 2, with 9 bases in between. Germline assignment: CDR1 MNHEY and CDR2 SVGAGI. This CDR3 spans 13 amino acids. The CDR3 sequence: CASSTGQNYGYTF. CDR3 coding DNA: TGTGCCAGCAGTACAGGCCAAAACTATGGCTACACCTTC.

This clonotype has ten or more counts. The chain employs TRBV7-2 and TRBJ1-6; unclear D gene. The V gene's germline CDR1 is SGHTA and CDR2 FQGNSA. The CDR3 is 15 residues long. V lost 7 bases to trimming and J lost 0 bases, with 10 bases between them. DNA of the CDR3: TGTGCCAGCATGACCAGGAGCTCCTATAATTCACCCCTCCACTTT. Translated, it gives CASMTRSSYNSPLHF.

The V gene is TRBV12-3 or TRBV12-4, the J gene TRBJ2-3, with TRBD2 matching over 7 bases. After removal of 6 bases from V and 1 base from J, the junction contained 10 bases not matched to a gene. The CDR3 extends over 16 amino acids. The CDR3 sequence is CASRLGGGWRTDTQYF. For the CDR3, the DNA is TGTGCCAGCAGGCTCGGCGGGGGATGGCGCACAGATACGCAGTATTTT.

This clonotype was picked up a small number of times. V usage is TRBV6-1 and J usage is TRBJ1-5, with no clear D. The CDR3 spans 15 residues. Trimming stripped 1 base from V and 3 bases from J, with 10 bases between. Germline V gives CDR1 MNHNS, CDR2 SASEGT. The CDR3 protein is CASSEVGRNNQPQHF. CDR3 DNA sequence: TGTGCCAGCAGTGAAGTTGGACGGAACAATCAGCCCCAGCATTTT.

The genes are TRBV6-5 and TRBJ1-6; possibly TRBD1 for D (6 bases). V was cut by 0 bases and J by 7 bases, with 22 bases left in between. Germline assignment: CDR1 MNHEY and CDR2 SVGAGI. CDR3 size: 19 residues. CDR3 sequence reads: CASSYSSGGFGGGNSPLHF. The CDR3 DNA follows: TGTGCCAGCAGTTACTCATCAGGCGGATTCGGAGGGGGGAATTCACCCCTCCACTTT.

The rearrangement uses TRBV29-1 and TRBJ2-7, with TRBD1 identical over 7 bases. Germline V gene data show CDR1 as SQVTM and CDR2 as ANQGSEA. The CDR3 sequence is 16 residues long. Unmatched junction bases numbered 13, after V lost 0 bases and J lost 5 bases. The CDR3 DNA reads TGCAGCGTTGAAGATCGCTCCCGACAGGGTATCGACGAGCAGTACTTC. The encoded protein is CSVEDRSRQGIDEQYF.

The chain carries TRBV5-1 and TRBJ2-1; no clear D. There are 13 residues in the CDR3. Trimming took 0 bases from V and 8 from J, leaving 9 bases between them. Per the germline V gene, CDR1 is SGHRS and CDR2 is YFSETQ. CDR3 region: CASSLEANDEQFF. The CDR3 DNA is TGCGCCAGCAGCTTGGAAGCAAACGATGAGCAGTTCTTC. Together with reference TRBV5-1 and TRBJ2-1, the CDR3 gives the full variable domain: KAGVTQTPRYLIKTRGQQVTLSCSPISGHRSVSWYQQTPGQGLQFLFEYFSETQRNKGNFPGRFSGRQFSNSRSEMNVSTLELGDSALYLCASSLEANDEQFFGPGTRLTVL.

The rearrangement links TRBV6-2 or TRBV6-3 to TRBJ2-1; the D is unclear. This CDR3 comprises 12 residues. Germline values: CDR1 MNHEY, CDR2 SVGEGT. Trimming stripped 10 bases from V and 8 bases from J, with 15 bases between. The CDR3 loop reads CATAGRGYEQFF. CDR3 nucleotide sequence: TGTGCCACCGCCGGGCGTGGGTATGAGCAGTTCTTC.

To note about this clonotype: At one of its ends the junction is not consistent with the germline gene, which may arise from a read error. The V call is TRBV5-3, the J call TRBJ1-1, with 8 bases matching TRBD1. TRBV5-3 is reported as an ORF; its role is uncertain. This CDR3 is built from 14 residues. CDR3 sequence: CASSYGARGLEAFF. In DNA form, the CDR3 reads TGTGCCAGCAGCTATGGAGCCAGGGGGCTTGAAGCTTTCTTT.

In its sample, this clonotype was seen once. This clone may be a read error of a much larger clone one base away. The genes are TRBV4-1 and TRBJ1-5; possible D gene TRBD1, 6 bases. CDR3 length: 16 amino acids. The V end was cut by 0 bases, the J end by 3 bases, with 12 bases between. CDR1 and CDR2 from the germline V gene are MGHRA and YSYEKL. CDR3 loop: CASSQDGDMSNQPQHF. CDR3 coding DNA: TGCGCCAGCAGCCAAGATGGGGACATGTCCAATCAGCCCCAGCATTTT.

The table lists this clonotype with many counts. This sequence joins TRBV7-2 and TRBJ2-2; D may be TRBD1 (6 bases). Germline V CDR1 and CDR2: SGHTA, FQGNSA. The CDR3 extends over 16 amino acids. The V and J ends lost 3 bases and 5 bases respectively, with 16 bases between them. CDR3 region: CASSFISRTVTGELFF. CDR3 nucleotides: TGTGCCAGCAGCTTTATCTCGCGGACAGTAACCGGGGAGCTGTTTTTT. The whole variable domain, filled in from reference TRBV7-2 and TRBJ2-2, reads GAGVSQSPSNKVTEKGKDVELRCDPISGHTALYWYRQSLGQGLEFLIYFQGNSAPDKSGLPSDRFSAERTGGSVSTLTIQRTQQEDSAVYLCASSFISRTVTGELFFGEGSRLTVL.

Comments on this clonotype: It may be a read error: a sequence one base away is much more abundant. A read error is likely, as this CDR3 ends without the conserved phenylalanine or tryptophan. CDR3 nucleotides: TGTGCCAGCACCGTAACAGGGTACTATGGCTACACCTTA. It translates to CASTVTGYYGYTL. V gene TRBV7-2 combines with J gene TRBJ1-2; possibly TRBD1 for D (6 bases). Germline V gives CDR1 SGHTA, CDR2 FQGNSA. The ends were cut back, 7 bases at V and 3 bases at J, with 12 bases in the middle. CDR3 length equals 13 residues.

The chain is built from TRBV6-6 and TRBJ2-7, with TRBD1 matching 7 bases. V was clipped by 5 bases and J by 6 bases; unmatched bases: 4. This CDR3 comprises 12 residues. Germline loops: CDR1 MNHNY, CDR2 SVGAGI (reference sequence). DNA of the CDR3: TGTGCCAGCAGTGAGGACAGGTCCGAGCAGTACTTC. It translates to CASSEDRSEQYF.

About this clonotype itself: The junction departs from germline at one end; a sequencing error may be responsible. The chain joins TRBV6-1 to TRBJ2-5; D tentatively fits TRBD1 or TRBD2 (7 bases each). Germline lookup yields CDR1 MNHNS and CDR2 SASEGT. This CDR3 is 16 amino acids long. In DNA, the CDR3 is TGTGCCACCCGAGGGGAGGGGGCACGGATAAAAGAGACCCCGTCCTTC. Its protein product is CATRGEGARIKETPSF.

The CDR3 bases are TGTGCCAGCAGCCCCGCCACCGGGGTGGGGGGTCCAGATACGCAGTATTTT. Translated, it gives CASSPATGVGGPDTQYF. The chain joins TRBV7-9 to TRBJ2-3; maybe TRBD2 (6 bases). V was shortened by 5 bases and J by 4 bases, with 22 bases between the two germline ends. Per the germline V gene, CDR1 is SEHNR and CDR2 is FQNEAQ (reference sequence). This CDR3 is built from 17 residues.

CDR3 DNA sequence: TGTGCCTGGAGTGTGGAGGGGCCCTACGAGCAGTACTTC. Translated, it gives CAWSVEGPYEQYF. The chain joins TRBV30 to TRBJ2-7; TRBD2 is a possible D gene (6 bases). This CDR3 spans 13 amino acids. Germline assignment: CDR1 GTSNPN and CDR2 SVGIG (reference sequence). V lost 0 bases to trimming and J lost 2 bases, with 8 bases between them.

This chain joins TRBV12-3 or TRBV12-4 and TRBJ1-5; 8 nucleotides agree with TRBD1. The CDR3 extends over 14 amino acids. The trim removed 6 bases at V and 6 bases at J, leaving 7 bases unmatched. This chain's CDR3 is CASSRTGKRQPQHF. DNA for the CDR3: TGTGCCAGCAGCCGGACAGGGAAACGTCAGCCCCAGCATTTT.

This clonotype showed up just a few times. This may come from a read error, since a much larger clone is one base off. The conserved phenylalanine or tryptophan is not found at the CDR3 terminus, so this likely reflects a read error. The rearrangement uses TRBV7-8 and TRBJ2-1; D not resolved. The CDR3 is 15 residues long. The V end was cut by 4 bases, the J end by 0 bases, with 10 bases between. Germline assignment: CDR1 SGHVS and CDR2 FQNEAQ. CDR3 protein: CASSWVPSSYNEQFL. CDR3 DNA: TGTGCCAGCAGCTGGGTCCCTAGCTCCTACAATGAGCAGTTCTTA.

This clonotype has a handful of counts. The chain has TRBV6-5 and TRBJ2-7; D could derive from TRBD1 or TRBD2 (5 bases each). This CDR3 region has 16 residues. Between the trimmed V and J ends, which lost 0 bases and 5 bases, there was a span of 17 bases. CDR1 MNHEY and CDR2 SVGAGI come from the germline V gene. The DNA of the CDR3 is TGTGCCAGCAGTTACTCGGGGGTGGGTGTAGATAACGAGCAGTACTTC. It translates to CASSYSGVGVDNEQYF.